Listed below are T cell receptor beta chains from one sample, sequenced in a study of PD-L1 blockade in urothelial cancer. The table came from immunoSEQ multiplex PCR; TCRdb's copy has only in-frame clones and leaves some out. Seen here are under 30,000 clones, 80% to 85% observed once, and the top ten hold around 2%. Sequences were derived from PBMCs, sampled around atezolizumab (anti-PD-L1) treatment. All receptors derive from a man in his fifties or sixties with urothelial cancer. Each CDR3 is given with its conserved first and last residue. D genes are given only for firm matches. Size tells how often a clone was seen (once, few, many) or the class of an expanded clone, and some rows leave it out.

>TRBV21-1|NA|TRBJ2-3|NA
CASSKGRLHTDTQYF
TGTGCCAGCAGCAAGGGTCGACTCCACACAGATACGCAGTATTTT
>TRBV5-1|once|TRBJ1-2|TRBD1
CASSYGQEYGYTF
TGTGCCAGCAGCTATGGACAGGAGTATGGCTACACCTTC
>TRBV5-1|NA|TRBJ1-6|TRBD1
CASSPQGGGVDSPLHF
TGCGCCAGCAGCCCCCAGGGGGGAGGTGTAGATTCACCCCTCCACTTT
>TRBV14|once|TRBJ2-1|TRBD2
CASSRLANEQFF
TGTGCCAGCAGCAGACTAGCGAATGAGCAGTTCTTC
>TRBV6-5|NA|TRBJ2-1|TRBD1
CASRAVGTGFNEQFF
TGTGCCAGCAGGGCGGTCGGGACAGGGTTCAATGAGCAGTTCTTC
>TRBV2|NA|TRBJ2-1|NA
CASSGLSSYNEQFF
TGTGCCAGCTCAGGCTTAAGCTCCTACAATGAGCAGTTCTTC
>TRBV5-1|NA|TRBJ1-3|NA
CASRTTANSGNTIYF
TGCGCCAGCAGAACGACTGCTAACTCTGGAAACACCATATATTTT
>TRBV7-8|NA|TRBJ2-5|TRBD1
CASSFPDGTGRETQYF
TGTGCCAGCAGCTTCCCTGACGGGACAGGGAGGGAGACCCAGTACTTC
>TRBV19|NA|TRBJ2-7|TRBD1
CASSARDRGTYEQYF
TGTGCCAGTAGTGCCCGGGACAGGGGGACTTACGAGCAGTACTTC
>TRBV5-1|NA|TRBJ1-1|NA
CASSPRQRQNTEAFF
TGCGCCAGCAGCCCCAGACAAAGGCAGAACACTGAAGCTTTCTTT
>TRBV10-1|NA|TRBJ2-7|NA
CASSEAGYEQYF
TGCGCCAGCAGTGAAGCGGGCTACGAGCAGTACTTC
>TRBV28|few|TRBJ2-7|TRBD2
CASNSPGIASGSSDEQYF
TGTGCCAGCAACTCCCCCGGCATAGCTAGCGGGAGCTCCGACGAGCAGTACTTC
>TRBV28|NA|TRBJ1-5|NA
CASSPGGWKIEEPQHF
TGTGCCAGCAGTCCGGGGGGATGGAAGATTGAGGAGCCCCAGCATTTT
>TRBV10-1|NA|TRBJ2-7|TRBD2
CASSESVLAGVEQYF
TGCGCCAGCAGTGAGTCGGTGCTAGCGGGAGTCGAGCAGTACTTC
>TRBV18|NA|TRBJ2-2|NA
CASSPLSGRVGQNTGELFF
TGTGCCAGCTCACCACTATCGGGTCGGGTAGGCCAGAACACCGGGGAGCTGTTTTTT
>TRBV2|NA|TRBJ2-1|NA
CASRGSSIHEQFF
TGTGCCAGCAGGGGGTCTAGCATACATGAGCAGTTCTTC
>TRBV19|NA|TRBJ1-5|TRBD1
CASSLPDRGPNQPQHF
TGTGCCAGTTCCCTCCCAGACAGGGGGCCCAATCAGCCCCAGCATTTT
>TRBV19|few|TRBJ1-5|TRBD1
CASSEGTGSNQPQHF
TGTGCCAGTAGTGAGGGGACAGGGAGCAATCAGCCCCAGCATTTT
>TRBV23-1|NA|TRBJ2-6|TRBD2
CASSWDYTQQSRANVLTF
TGCGCCAGCAGTTGGGACTATACGCAACAAAGTCGGGCCAACGTCCTGACTTTC
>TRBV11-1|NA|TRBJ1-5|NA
CASRVPGPQHF
TGTGCCAGCAGAGTGCCGGGGCCCCAGCATTTT
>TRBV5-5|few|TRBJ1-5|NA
CASSLAVGNQPQHF
TGTGCCAGCAGCTTGGCCGTCGGCAATCAGCCCCAGCATTTT
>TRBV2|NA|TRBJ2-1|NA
CASREVSYNEQFF
TGTGCCAGCAGGGAGGTATCCTACAATGAGCAGTTCTTC
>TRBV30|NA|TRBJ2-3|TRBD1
CAWNPGQGVADTQYF
TGTGCCTGGAACCCGGGACAGGGGGTTGCAGATACGCAGTATTTT
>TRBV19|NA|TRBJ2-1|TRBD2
CASASTSGSYYEQFF
TGTGCCAGTGCTTCGACTAGCGGGAGTTACTATGAGCAGTTCTTC
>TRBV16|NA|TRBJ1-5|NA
CASSQTGTNQPQHF
TGTGCCAGCAGCCAGACAGGCACCAATCAGCCCCAGCATTTT
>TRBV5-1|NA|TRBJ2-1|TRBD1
CASSLGGQGTYNEQFF
TGCGCCAGCAGCTTGGGAGGACAGGGAACCTACAATGAGCAGTTCTTC
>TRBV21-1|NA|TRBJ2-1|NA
CASSKTSRPGDCEQFF
TGTGCCAGCAGCAAGACTAGCCGCCCGGGAGATTGTGAGCAGTTCTTC
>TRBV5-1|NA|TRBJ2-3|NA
CASSELGGTGTDTQYF
TGCGCCAGCAGCGAACTCGGAGGGACCGGCACAGATACGCAGTATTTT
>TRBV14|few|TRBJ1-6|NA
CASGPQGQSLHF
TGTGCCAGCGGACCCCAGGGGCAGTCCCTCCACTTT
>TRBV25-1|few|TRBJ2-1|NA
CASSEQGTTLSYNEQFF
TGTGCCAGCAGTGAACAGGGGACTACCCTCTCCTACAATGAGCAGTTCTTC
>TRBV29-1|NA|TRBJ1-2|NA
CSAWGPTIYGYTF
TGCAGCGCCTGGGGGCCGACGATCTATGGCTACACCTTC
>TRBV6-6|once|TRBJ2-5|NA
CASSLALQETQYF
TGTGCCAGCAGTTTGGCTCTCCAAGAGACCCAGTACTTC
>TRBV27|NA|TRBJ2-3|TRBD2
CASSFVIARSGEWHMDTQYF
TGTGCCAGCAGTTTTGTCATCGCCAGGAGCGGGGAATGGCACATGGATACGCAGTATTTT
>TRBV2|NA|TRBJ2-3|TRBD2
CASSERTSGSSDTQYF
TGTGCCAGCAGCGAACGGACTAGCGGGAGTTCAGATACGCAGTATTTT
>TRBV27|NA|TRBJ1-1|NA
CASTLTARGTEAFF
TGTGCCAGCACCCTGACAGCCAGGGGCACTGAAGCTTTCTTT
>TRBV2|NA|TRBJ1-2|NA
CASSEGEEGYGYTF
TGTGCCAGCAGTGAGGGAGAGGAAGGGTATGGCTACACCTTC
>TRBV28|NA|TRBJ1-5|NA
CASSSTGTYQPQHF
TGTGCCAGCAGTTCAACAGGGACGTACCAGCCCCAGCATTTT
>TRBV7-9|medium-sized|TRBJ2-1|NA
CAVAPLPGNEQFF
TGTGCCGTAGCCCCCCTGCCGGGAAATGAGCAGTTCTTC
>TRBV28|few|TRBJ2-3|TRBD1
CASSLLGDRGTDTQYF
TGTGCCAGCAGTTTATTAGGGGACAGGGGCACAGATACGCAGTATTTT
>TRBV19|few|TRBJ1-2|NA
CASSMRDSSGYTF
TGTGCCAGTAGTATGCGGGACTCCTCGGGCTACACCTTC
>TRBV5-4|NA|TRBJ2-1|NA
CASSFNNEQFF
TGTGCCAGCAGCTTTAACAATGAGCAGTTCTTC
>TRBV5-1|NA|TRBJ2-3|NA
CASSLYTGSRNTQYF
TGCGCCAGCAGCTTGTACACCGGGTCGCGGAATACGCAGTATTTT
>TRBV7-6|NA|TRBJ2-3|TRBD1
CASSPQGASTDTQYF
TGTGCCAGCAGCCCCCAGGGGGCATCCACAGATACGCAGTATTTT
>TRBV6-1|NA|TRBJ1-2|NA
CASSLGGVEGYTF
TGTGCCAGCAGTCTAGGAGGGGTTGAGGGCTACACCTTC
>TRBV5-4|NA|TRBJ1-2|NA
CASSLPQGDPGYGYTF
TGTGCCAGCAGCTTGCCACAGGGAGACCCTGGCTATGGCTACACCTTC
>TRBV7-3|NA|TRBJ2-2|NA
CASSPGRGGPNTGELFF
TGTGCCAGCAGCCCGGGCCGCGGGGGCCCGAACACCGGGGAGCTGTTTTTT
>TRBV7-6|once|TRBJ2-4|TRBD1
CASSSYRGIQYF
TGTGCCAGCAGCTCCTACAGGGGAATTCAGTACTTC
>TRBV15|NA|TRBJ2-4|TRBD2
CATSRDRASGRLVKNIQYF
TGTGCCACCAGCAGAGATAGGGCTAGCGGGAGATTGGTCAAAAACATTCAGTACTTC
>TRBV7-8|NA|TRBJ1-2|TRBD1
CASSRPGTGGFGYTF
TGTGCCAGCAGCCGGCCCGGGACAGGGGGCTTCGGCTACACCTTC
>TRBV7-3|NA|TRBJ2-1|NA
CASSLMGAPSSYNEQFF
TGTGCCAGCAGCTTAATGGGAGCCCCAAGCTCCTACAATGAGCAGTTCTTC
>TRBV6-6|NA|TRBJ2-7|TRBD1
CASRAPGQGAKEQYF
TGTGCCAGCAGGGCACCGGGACAGGGGGCGAAAGAGCAGTACTTC
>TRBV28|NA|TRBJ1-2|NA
CASSYSTGKNYGYTF
TGTGCCAGCAGTTACTCCACAGGGAAGAACTATGGCTACACCTTC
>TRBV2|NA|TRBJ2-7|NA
CASSGPGYAGEQYF
TGTGCCAGCAGTGGACCGGGATATGCGGGCGAGCAGTACTTC
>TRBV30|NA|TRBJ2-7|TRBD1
CAWSGTGGFYEQYF
TGTGCCTGGAGTGGCACAGGGGGTTTTTACGAGCAGTACTTC
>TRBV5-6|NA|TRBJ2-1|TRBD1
CASSLTGGAWNEQFF
TGTGCCAGCAGCTTAACAGGGGGCGCTTGGAATGAGCAGTTCTTC
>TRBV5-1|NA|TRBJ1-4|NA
CASSLGSGAREKLFF
TGCGCCAGCAGCTTGGGATCAGGGGCGCGTGAAAAACTGTTTTTT